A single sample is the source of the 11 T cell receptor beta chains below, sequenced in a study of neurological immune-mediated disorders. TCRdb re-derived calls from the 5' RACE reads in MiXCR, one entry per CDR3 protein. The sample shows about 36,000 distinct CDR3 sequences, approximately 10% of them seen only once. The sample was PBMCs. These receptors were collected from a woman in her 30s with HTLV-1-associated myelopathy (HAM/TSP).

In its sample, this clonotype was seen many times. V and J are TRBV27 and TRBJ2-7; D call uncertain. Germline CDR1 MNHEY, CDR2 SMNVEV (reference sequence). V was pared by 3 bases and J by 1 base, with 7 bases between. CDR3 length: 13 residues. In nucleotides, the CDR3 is TGTGCCAGCAGTTTCGGGCAGTCCTACGAGCAGTACTTC. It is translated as CASSFGQSYEQYF.

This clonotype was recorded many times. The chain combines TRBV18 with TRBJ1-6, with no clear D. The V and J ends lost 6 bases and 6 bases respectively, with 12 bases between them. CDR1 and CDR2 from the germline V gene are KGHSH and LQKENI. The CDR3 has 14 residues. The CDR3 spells CASSPPTFNSPLHF. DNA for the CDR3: TGTGCCAGCTCCCCGCCTACGTTTAATTCACCCCTCCACTTT.

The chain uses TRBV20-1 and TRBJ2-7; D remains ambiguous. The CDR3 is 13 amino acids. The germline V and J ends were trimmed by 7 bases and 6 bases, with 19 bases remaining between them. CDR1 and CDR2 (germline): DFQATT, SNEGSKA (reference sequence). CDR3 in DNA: TGCAGTGTTAGTCTGAGGCCTTGTGGCGAGCAGTACTTC. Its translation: CSVSLRPCGEQYF.

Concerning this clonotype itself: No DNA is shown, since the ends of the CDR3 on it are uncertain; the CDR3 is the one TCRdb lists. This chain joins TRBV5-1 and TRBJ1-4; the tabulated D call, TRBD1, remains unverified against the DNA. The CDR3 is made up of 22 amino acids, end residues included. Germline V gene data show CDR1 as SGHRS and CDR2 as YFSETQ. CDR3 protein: CASSFYICSARDPIKGDKKLFF.

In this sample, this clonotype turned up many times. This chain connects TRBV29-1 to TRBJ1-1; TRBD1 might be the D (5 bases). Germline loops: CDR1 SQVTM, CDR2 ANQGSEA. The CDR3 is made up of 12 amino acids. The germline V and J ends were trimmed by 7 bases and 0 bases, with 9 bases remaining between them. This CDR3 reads CSGGTVNTEAFF. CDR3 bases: TGCAGCGGGGGGACGGTGAACACTGAAGCTTTCTTT.

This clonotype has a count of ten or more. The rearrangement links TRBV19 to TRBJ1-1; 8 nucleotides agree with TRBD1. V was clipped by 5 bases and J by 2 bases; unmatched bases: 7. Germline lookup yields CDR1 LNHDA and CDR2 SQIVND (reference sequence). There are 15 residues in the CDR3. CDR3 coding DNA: TGTGCCAGTAGTGCGGACAGGGTAAGAAACACTGAAGCTTTCTTT. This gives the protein CASSADRVRNTEAFF.

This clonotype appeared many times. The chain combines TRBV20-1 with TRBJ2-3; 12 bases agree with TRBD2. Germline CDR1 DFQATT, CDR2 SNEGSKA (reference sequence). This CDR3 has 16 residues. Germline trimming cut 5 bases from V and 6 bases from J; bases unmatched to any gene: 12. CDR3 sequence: CSALLGLAGPTDTQYF. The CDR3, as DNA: TGCAGTGCTCTTCTCGGACTAGCGGGGCCAACGGATACGCAGTATTTT.

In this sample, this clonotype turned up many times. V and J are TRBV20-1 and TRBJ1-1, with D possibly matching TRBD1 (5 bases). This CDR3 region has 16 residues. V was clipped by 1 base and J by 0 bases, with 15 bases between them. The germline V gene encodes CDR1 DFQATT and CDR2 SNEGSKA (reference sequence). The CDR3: CSARGSGGFMNTEAFF. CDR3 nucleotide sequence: TGCAGTGCTAGAGGATCGGGGGGTTTCATGAACACTGAAGCTTTCTTT.

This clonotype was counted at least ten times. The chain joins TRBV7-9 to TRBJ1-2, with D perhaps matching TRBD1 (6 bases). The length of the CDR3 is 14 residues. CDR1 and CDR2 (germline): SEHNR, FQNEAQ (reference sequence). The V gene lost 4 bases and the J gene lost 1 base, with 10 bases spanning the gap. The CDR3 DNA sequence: TGTGCCAGCAGCTCCTCAGGGGTTAACTATGGCTACACCTTC. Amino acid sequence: CASSSSGVNYGYTF.

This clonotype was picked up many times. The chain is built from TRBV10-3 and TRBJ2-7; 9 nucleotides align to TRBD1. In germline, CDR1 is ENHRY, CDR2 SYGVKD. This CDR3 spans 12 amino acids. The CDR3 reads CATGGVSYEQYF. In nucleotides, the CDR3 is TGTGCAACAGGGGGCGTTTCCTACGAGCAGTACTTC.

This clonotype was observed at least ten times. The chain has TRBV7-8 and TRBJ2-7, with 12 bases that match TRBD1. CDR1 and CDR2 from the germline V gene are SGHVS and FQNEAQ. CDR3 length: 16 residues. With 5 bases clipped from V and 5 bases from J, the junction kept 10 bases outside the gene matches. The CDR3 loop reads CASSGGEGQGANEQYF. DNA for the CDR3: TGTGCCAGCAGCGGGGGGGAGGGACAGGGGGCAAACGAGCAGTACTTC.